Presented here are 32 T cell receptor beta chains from one specimen sequenced in a study of blood T cells in healthy people across ages. A second PCR, run for about 7 to 12 cycles, used a sample-barcoded 5' primer plus a J-beta primer mix. In TCRdb, the 5' RACE reads were re-called with MiXCR into one record per CDR3 protein. The sample contains 2 million or so distinct CDR3 sequences, 49% of which appear only once. The source material was blood. The receptors originated from a middle-aged woman in good health.

As concerns this clonotype: At one end, the junction sequence differs from germline, possibly due to a read error. This sequence joins TRBV10-2 and TRBJ2-7; no reliable D call. Germline V lookup: CDR1 WSHSY, CDR2 SAAADI. CDR3 length equals 11 residues. The chain's CDR3 is CACSVGSEQYF. The CDR3 DNA reads TGCGCCTGCAGTGTAGGATCCGAGCAGTACTTC.

This chain links TRBV27 with TRBJ2-1, with a tentative D call TRBD1 (5 bases). Trimming took 5 bases from V and 14 from J, leaving 19 bases between them. The CDR3 loop spans 13 amino acids. Germline V gene sequence: CDR1 MNHEY, CDR2 SMNVEV (reference sequence). The CDR3 DNA sequence: TGTGCCAGCAGTCCGTGGCGAGAAGGGGATAAGTTCTTC. This encodes CASSPWREGDKFF.

In this sample, this clonotype turned up a few times. The chain carries TRBV7-2 and TRBJ2-1; 11 positions agree with TRBD2. J lost 7 bases, V lost 1 base, and 3 bases had no gene match. CDR3 size: 15 residues. Germline CDR1 and CDR2: SGHTA and FQGNSA. The CDR3 sequence: CASSLVTSGKNEQFF. CDR3 DNA: TGTGCCAGCAGCTTAGTGACTAGCGGGAAAAATGAGCAGTTCTTC.

The chain is built from TRBV27 and TRBJ2-3; TRBD2 agrees at 7 bases. There are 15 residues in the CDR3. CDR1 and CDR2 (germline): MNHEY, SMNVEV (reference sequence). V lost 5 bases, J lost 1 base, and 6 bases stayed unmatched. This chain's CDR3 is CASSPPAGGTDTQYF. CDR3 nucleotide sequence: TGTGCCAGCAGTCCACCGGCGGGGGGCACAGATACGCAGTATTTT.

The V call is TRBV12-3 or TRBV12-4, the J call TRBJ2-7; 10 bases map to TRBD1. CDR3 size: 14 residues. Trimming took 6 bases from V and 2 from J; bases not matched to a gene: 4. CDR3 sequence: CASRGQGQPYEQYF. In DNA form, the CDR3 reads TGTGCCAGCAGGGGACAGGGGCAGCCCTACGAGCAGTACTTC.

The genes are TRBV6-1 and TRBJ1-2; 9 positions agree with TRBD1. Germline V gene sequence: CDR1 MNHNS, CDR2 SASEGT. This CDR3 contains 14 residues. V shed 2 bases and J 7 bases; nucleotides not matched to a gene: 5. CDR3 sequence reads: CASSEIGTGLGYTF. The CDR3 nucleotides are TGTGCCAGCAGTGAAATCGGGACAGGGCTTGGCTACACCTTC.

The chain has TRBV28 and TRBJ1-6; 7 bases are shared with TRBD1. Germline V CDR1 and CDR2: MDHEN, SYDVKM. The CDR3 covers 14 residues. J gave up 7 bases and V 6 bases, and 6 bases lay outside the gene matches. CDR3 nucleotides: TGTGCCAGCAGACGGGACAGCACCAATTCACCCCTCCACTTT. Translation: CASRRDSTNSPLHF. Combining the CDR3 with reference TRBV28 and TRBJ1-6 gives the whole variable domain DVKVTQSSRYLVKRTGEKVFLECVQDMDHENMFWYRQDPGLGLRLIYFSYDVKMKEKGDIPEGYSVSREKKERFSLILESASTNQTSMYLCASRRDSTNSPLHFGNGTRLTVT.

This clonotype was found a few times. The gene calls are TRBV9 and TRBJ1-2; D is undetermined. The germline CDR1 and CDR2 sequences are SGDLS and YYNGEE. Trimming removed 2 bases at V and 2 bases at J, with 7 bases between. The CDR3 contains 13 residues. The CDR3: CASSVGLNYGYTF. CDR3 in DNA: TGTGCCAGCAGCGTGGGTCTGAACTATGGCTACACCTTC.

The rearrangement joins TRBV20-1 to TRBJ2-1, with TRBD2 matching over 11 bases. After removal of 0 bases from V and 0 bases from J, the junction contained 10 bases not matched to a gene. The CDR3 loop spans 19 amino acids. Germline CDR1 and CDR2: DFQATT and SNEGSKA (reference sequence). CDR3 loop: CSARDGLAGGSRSYNEQFF. CDR3 DNA: TGCAGTGCTAGAGATGGGCTAGCGGGGGGCTCTCGCTCCTACAATGAGCAGTTCTTC.

The chain couples TRBV7-3 to TRBJ2-1; D is possibly TRBD2 (7 bases). The J call may be mistaken, given a closer DNA end match to TRBJ2-7. Germline-derived CDR1 and CDR2 are SGHTA and FQGTGA. This CDR3 contains 13 residues. CDR3 protein: CASSLERDNEQYF. The CDR3 DNA follows: TGTGCCAGCAGCCTAGAGCGGGACAATGAGCAGTACTTC.

The V gene is TRBV7-9, the J gene TRBJ1-2, with 9 positions matching TRBD1. J was trimmed by 6 bases and V by 5 bases; bases with no gene match: 4. The CDR3 runs 13 residues. Germline V gene lookup returns CDR1 SEHNR and CDR2 FQNEAQ (reference sequence). CDR3 protein: CASSHGQGNGYTF. In DNA, the CDR3 is TGTGCCAGCAGCCATGGACAGGGGAATGGCTACACCTTC.

The chain links TRBV6-5 to TRBJ1-2; 7 nucleotides match TRBD1. The germline gives CDR1 MNHEY, CDR2 SVGAGI. The J segment lost 3 bases and the V segment lost 5 bases, leaving 6 bases of the junction unmatched. The CDR3 length is 14 residues. DNA of the CDR3: TGTGCCAGCAGTGACACAGGGGTACACTATGGCTACACCTTC. Translating gives CASSDTGVHYGYTF.

This clonotype was recorded a few times. The J gene is TRBJ2-7, the V gene TRBV6-6; no clear D gene. The CDR3 is 13 residues long. V lost 3 bases to trimming and J lost 7 bases, with 13 bases between them. Per the germline V gene, CDR1 is MNHNY and CDR2 is SVGAGI (reference sequence). The CDR3 bases are TGTGCCAGCAGTTATACGAATCTCAATGAGCAGTACTTC. This codes for CASSYTNLNEQYF.

This clonotype was detected a few times. The chain recombines TRBV9 with TRBJ2-4; possibly TRBD1 for D (6 bases). The ends were cut back, 0 bases at V and 5 bases at J, with 12 bases in the middle. This CDR3 has 15 amino acids. CDR1 and CDR2 (germline): SGDLS, YYNGEE. DNA of the CDR3: TGTGCCAGCAGCGTAGATGGGGGCTGGGAAAACATTCAGTACTTC. Translation: CASSVDGGWENIQYF.

V and J are TRBV19 and TRBJ1-5, with 9 bases lining up with TRBD1. V shed 6 bases and J 4 bases; nucleotides not matched to a gene: 4. Germline V gives CDR1 LNHDA, CDR2 SQIVND (reference sequence). This CDR3 has 14 residues. The CDR3 here is CASRGTGLNQPQHF. CDR3 sequence (DNA): TGTGCCAGTAGAGGGACAGGGTTGAATCAGCCCCAGCATTTT.

The genes are TRBV7-8 and TRBJ1-5, with D uncertain. This CDR3 is 16 amino acids long. The germline V gene encodes CDR1 SGHVS and CDR2 FQNEAQ. The V and J ends lost 2 bases and 0 bases respectively, with 11 bases between them. This CDR3 is CASSLPRVGSNQPQHF. The CDR3 region has the DNA TGTGCCAGCAGCTTACCCCGGGTTGGTAGCAATCAGCCCCAGCATTTT.

The chain carries TRBV15 and TRBJ1-4, with a possible D match to TRBD1 (5 bases). V was cut by 3 bases and J by 4 bases, with 12 bases left in between. The CDR3 is 15 residues long. The germline CDR1 and CDR2 sequences are LNHNV and YYDKDF (reference sequence). CDR3 region: CATSRYRQYNEKLFF. The DNA of the CDR3 is TGTGCCACCAGCAGGTACAGACAGTATAATGAAAAACTGTTTTTT.

The V and J genes are TRBV6-6 and TRBJ1-4; D is unclear. Germline CDR1 MNHNY, CDR2 SVGAGI (reference sequence). Trimming removed 7 bases at V and 5 bases at J, with 8 bases between. The CDR3 is made up of 12 amino acids. DNA of the CDR3: TGTGCCAGCACGTTAACCAATGAAAAACTGTTTTTT. This translates into CASTLTNEKLFF.

This CDR3 is CASSEEMASLSYEQYF. The CDR3 nucleotides read TGTGCCAGCAGTGAAGAGATGGCCAGCCTCTCCTACGAGCAGTACTTC. The chain couples TRBV6-1 to TRBJ2-4; D is unresolved. TRBJ2-7 explains the end of the DNA better; the J call may be wrong. From germline, CDR1 is MNHNS and CDR2 SASEGT. The CDR3 is 16 amino acids.

The table lists this clonotype with a few counts. J is TRBJ2-5 and V is TRBV29-1, with D perhaps matching TRBD2 (5 bases). V was shortened by 5 bases and J by 11 bases, with 21 bases between the two germline ends. This CDR3 region has 13 residues. From germline, CDR1 is SQVTM and CDR2 ANQGSEA. CDR3 sequence: CSVKRLAESEQYF. CDR3 bases: TGCAGCGTTAAGCGGTTAGCTGAGTCTGAGCAGTACTTC.

The chain recombines TRBV12-3 or TRBV12-4 with TRBJ2-5, with 9 bases matching TRBD1. CDR3 length equals 15 residues. V was pared by 5 bases and J by 11 bases, with 15 bases of the junction left unmatched. CDR3: CASSLGDRDGGKQYF. Here the CDR3 DNA reads TGTGCCAGCAGTCTTGGGGACAGGGATGGGGGGAAGCAGTACTTC.

Only a few counts were recorded for this clonotype. This chain connects TRBV7-9 to TRBJ2-7; possibly TRBD1 or TRBD2 for D (5 bases each). The V gene lost 5 bases and the J gene lost 2 bases, with 19 bases spanning the gap. The germline V gene has CDR1 SEHNR and CDR2 FQNEAQ (reference sequence). This CDR3 is built from 16 residues. CDR3 residues: CASSSSTTRDPYEQYF. CDR3 coding DNA: TGTGCCAGCAGCAGTAGTACCACCCGGGACCCCTACGAGCAGTACTTC. Together with reference TRBV7-9 and TRBJ2-7, the CDR3 gives the full variable domain: DTGVSQNPRHKITKRGQNVTFRCDPISEHNRLYWYRQTLGQGPEFLTYFQNEAQLEKSRLLSDRFSAERPKGSFSTLEIQRTEQGDSAMYLCASSSSTTRDPYEQYFGPGTRLTVT.

The genes are TRBV24-1 and TRBJ2-1; 10 positions agree with TRBD2. The CDR3 spans 16 residues. V shed 4 bases and J 5 bases; nucleotides not matched to a gene: 7. Germline CDR1 reads KGHDR; CDR2 reads SFDVKD. This CDR3 reads CATSDKRGGLNNEQFF. The CDR3 DNA reads TGTGCCACCAGTGACAAGCGGGGGGGCCTCAACAATGAGCAGTTCTTC.

The chain has TRBV5-6 and TRBJ2-5; D is ambiguous. The DNA end is a closer match to TRBJ2-7, so the J assignment may be wrong. The CDR3 is made up of 13 amino acids. Germline values: CDR1 SGHDT, CDR2 YYEEEE. The CDR3 sequence is CASSLVPVGEQYF. The CDR3 coding sequence is TGTGCCAGCAGCTTGGTGCCTGTTGGCGAGCAGTACTTC.

Here the CDR3 DNA reads TGTGCCAGCAGTTTCTCGTGGGTTGCGGAGGGGAACTATGGCTACACCTTC. Translating it yields CASSFSWVAEGNYGYTF. The V and J genes are TRBV28 and TRBJ1-2, with a possible D match to TRBD1 (5 bases). Trimming removed 3 bases from V and 2 bases from J, with 19 bases in between. Germline CDR1 and CDR2: MDHEN and SYDVKM. This CDR3 is 17 amino acids long.

CDR3: CASSFVPQTYEQYF. In DNA form, the CDR3 reads TGCGCCAGCAGCTTCGTCCCCCAGACCTACGAGCAGTACTTC. V is TRBV5-1 and J is TRBJ2-7, with no clear D. Germline CDR1 and CDR2: SGHRS and YFSETQ. The CDR3 covers 14 residues. The V gene lost 2 bases and the J gene lost 2 bases, with 11 bases spanning the gap.

This clonotype was seen a few times. The chain uses TRBV28 and TRBJ1-2, with D tentatively TRBD1 (5 bases). The V gene lost 2 bases and the J gene lost 7 bases, with 11 bases spanning the gap. Germline V CDR1 and CDR2: MDHEN, SYDVKM. The CDR3 is made up of 13 amino acids. CDR3 DNA sequence: TGTGCCAGCAGTTTAAAGGCAGGGCTTGGCTACACCTTC. Translated: CASSLKAGLGYTF.

J is TRBJ2-5 and V is TRBV7-8, with D unresolved. CDR1 SGHVS and CDR2 FQNEAQ come from the germline V gene. The CDR3 runs 13 residues. The germline V and J ends were trimmed by 7 bases and 3 bases, with 12 bases remaining between them. CDR3 nucleotides: TGTGCCAGCAATCAGCACGTTAAAGAGACCCAGTACTTC. Protein sequence: CASNQHVKETQYF.

The table lists this clonotype with a few counts. The genes are TRBV6-2 or TRBV6-3 and TRBJ1-5; D is unclear. CDR3 length: 15 amino acids. Between the trimmed V and J ends, which lost 3 bases and 1 base, there was a span of 10 bases. CDR1 is MNHEY and CDR2 is SVGEGT in the germline V gene. The CDR3 protein is CASSYWRASNQPQHF. The DNA of the CDR3 is TGTGCCAGCAGTTATTGGCGGGCCAGCAATCAGCCCCAGCATTTT.

The V call is TRBV6-5, the J call TRBJ2-1; 7 positions agree with TRBD2. The CDR3 covers 15 residues. The germline V gene has CDR1 MNHEY and CDR2 SVGAGI. Unmatched junction bases numbered 6, after V lost 7 bases and J lost 0 bases. CDR3 amino acids: CASTEREASYNEQFF. CDR3 in DNA: TGTGCCAGCACCGAGCGGGAAGCCTCCTACAATGAGCAGTTCTTC.

This chain uses TRBV7-2 with TRBJ2-7; TRBD1 agrees at 10 bases. This CDR3 is built from 15 residues. V dropped 3 bases and J dropped 1; count of bases not matched to a gene: 3. The germline CDR1 and CDR2 sequences are SGHTA and FQGNSA. CDR3 coding DNA: TGTGCCAGCAGCTTCTCGGGACAGGGGTCCTACGAGCAGTACTTC. It codes for CASSFSGQGSYEQYF.

The chain combines TRBV7-9 with TRBJ2-1, with D tentatively TRBD1 (6 bases). Germline V gene sequence: CDR1 SEHNR, CDR2 FQNEAQ (reference sequence). This CDR3 is built from 14 residues. Trimming removed 1 base from V and 9 bases from J, with 13 bases in between. The CDR3 DNA follows: TGTGCCAGCAGCTTAGTCTTGGGGGCGGGTGAGCAGTTCTTC. Protein: CASSLVLGAGEQFF.